Following are 26 T cell receptor beta chains from one sample sequenced in a study of blood T cell repertoires in COVID-19 (dated by TCRdb to 2020 to 2021). The library was made by the immunoSEQ multiplex PCR assay. TCRdb stores this immuneACCESS table with in-frame sequences only. Part of the clones is absent; in the studies checked, under half of the shortfall reflects unresolved V genes, and no reason is known for the rest. The sample yields approximately 400,000 clones; roughly nine tenths were counted once. About 0.83% of the sample is held by the ten biggest clonotypes. The sequenced sample consisted of PBMCs or T cells enriched from blood (not recorded which). These receptors were taken from a woman aged 40 to 55 who had been exposed to COVID-19.

Note on this clone: An end of the junction does not agree with germline; a read error may underlie this. The V gene is TRBV2, the J gene TRBJ1-5; 8 bases are a match to TRBD1. Germline lookup yields CDR1 SNHLY and CDR2 FYNNEI. There are 13 residues in the CDR3. This CDR3 reads CASSETGAQPQHF. The CDR3 nucleotides read TGTGCCAGCAGTGAGACAGGGGCGCAGCCCCAACATTTT. Together with reference TRBV2 and TRBJ1-5, the CDR3 gives the full variable domain: EPEVTQTPSHQVTQMGQEVILRCVPISNHLYFYWYRQILGQKVEFLVSFYNNEISEKSEIFDDQFSVERPDGSNFTLKIRSTKLEDSAMYFCASSETGAQPQHFGDGTRLSIL.

The CDR3 loop reads CATSRPRGDYTEAFF. CDR3 bases: TGTGCCACCAGCAGACCACGGGGAGACTACACTGAAGCTTTCTTT. The V gene is TRBV15, the J gene TRBJ1-1; D is unresolved. V lost 2 bases and J lost 3, with 13 bases in between. CDR1 LNHNV and CDR2 YYDKDF come from the germline V gene (reference sequence). The CDR3 sequence is 15 residues long.

The V gene is TRBV4-1, the J gene TRBJ1-4; maybe TRBD1 (6 bases). V lost 1 base and J 3 bases, leaving 9 bases between the germline ends. CDR1 and CDR2 from the germline V gene are MGHRA and YSYEKL. The CDR3 runs 15 residues. The CDR3 DNA reads as TGCGCCAGCAGCCAAGGGGGGCAGGCTAATGAAAAACTGTTTTTT. The encoded protein is CASSQGGQANEKLFF.

The J gene is TRBJ2-3, the V gene TRBV19; 9 bases agree with TRBD2. The germline V gene encodes CDR1 LNHDA and CDR2 SQIVND (reference sequence). The CDR3 spans 14 residues. With V trimmed by 4 bases and J by 1 base, 0 bases remained unmatched. The CDR3 bases are TGTGCCAGTAGTACTAGCGGGGGCACAGATACGCAGTATTTT. Amino acids: CASSTSGGTDTQYF.

The count of this clone is one. The DNA for the CDR3 is TGTGCCAGCAGCGCGCGGAGGGGAGAGGGGACTGAAGCTTTCTTT. Residues: CASSARRGEGTEAFF. The V and J genes are TRBV5-4 and TRBJ1-1, with D perhaps TRBD1 (5 bases). From germline, CDR1 is SGHNT and CDR2 YYREEE (reference sequence). V gave up 4 bases and J gave up 5 bases, with 18 bases separating them. The CDR3 contains 15 residues.

This clone turned up a few times. V gene TRBV24-1 combines with J gene TRBJ2-7; TRBD2 matches at 12 bases. CDR1 is KGHDR, CDR2 SFDVKD, per germline. V lost 3 bases to trimming and J lost 5 bases; unmatched junction nucleotides: 7. The CDR3 runs 16 residues. CDR3 bases: TGTGCCACCAGTGATCCGACTAGCGGGAGACTTAACGAGCAGTACTTC. It yields the protein CATSDPTSGRLNEQYF.

This chain's CDR3 is CASSVTSLGEKLFF. CDR3 DNA sequence: TGCGCCAGCAGCGTAACCTCTCTAGGTGAAAAACTGTTTTTT. V and J are TRBV5-1 and TRBJ1-4; D gene uncertain. Germline loops: CDR1 SGHRS, CDR2 YFSETQ. This CDR3 is 14 amino acids long. V was clipped by 4 bases and J by 7 bases, with 14 bases between them.

This rearrangement joins TRBV6-2 or TRBV6-3 to TRBJ2-5; D is unresolved. The CDR3 loop spans 12 amino acids. The ends were cut back, 5 bases at V and 9 bases at J, with 13 bases in the middle. The germline V gene has CDR1 MNHEY and CDR2 SVGEGT. The chain's CDR3 is CASSPITVAQYF. Here the CDR3 DNA reads TGTGCCAGCAGTCCCATCACGGTGGCCCAGTACTTC.

V and J are TRBV27 and TRBJ1-2, with 9 positions matching TRBD1. The germline gives CDR1 MNHEY, CDR2 SMNVEV (reference sequence). V shed 6 bases, J shed 4 bases, and the junction held 9 bases outside the gene matches. The CDR3 has 15 amino acids. This CDR3 is CASSEAGQGSYGYTF. CDR3 sequence (DNA): TGTGCCAGCAGCGAAGCTGGACAGGGGAGCTATGGCTACACCTTC.

This chain uses TRBV10-1 with TRBJ1-1; TRBD1 matches at 7 bases. After removal of 4 bases from V and 1 base from J, the junction contained 3 bases not matched to a gene. The CDR3 is 14 residues long. Per germline, CDR1 WNHNN and CDR2 SYGVQD (reference sequence). CDR3 region: CASSGDRRNTEAFF. The CDR3 DNA reads as TGCGCCAGCAGTGGGGACAGAAGGAACACTGAAGCTTTCTTT.

The chain links TRBV12-3 or TRBV12-4 to TRBJ2-1; 8 nucleotides agree with TRBD1. The CDR3 has 12 amino acids. V was pared by 6 bases and J by 10 bases, with 5 bases of the junction left unmatched. As DNA, the CDR3 is TGTGCCAGCAGGACAGGGGCCGGGGAGCAGTTCTTC. Protein sequence: CASRTGAGEQFF.

This clone appeared a single time. The CDR3 here is CASSSDRVHSRYTF. DNA for the CDR3: TGTGCCAGCAGCTCGGACAGGGTCCATTCGCGCTACACCTTC. The rearrangement joins TRBV11-2 to TRBJ1-2; 8 bases are shared with TRBD1. With 4 bases clipped from V and 9 bases from J, the junction kept 10 bases outside the gene matches. Germline V CDR1 and CDR2: SGHAT, FQNNGV. CDR3 size: 14 residues.

The sample holds one count of this clone. V usage is TRBV18 and J usage is TRBJ1-6, with unresolved D. V was trimmed by 3 bases and J by 0 bases, leaving 9 bases between them. The CDR3 is 16 residues long. Germline V CDR1 and CDR2: KGHSH, LQKENI. Here the CDR3 DNA reads TGTGCCAGCTCACCCGGTGGTGGCTCCTATAATTCACCCCTCCACTTT. Residues: CASSPGGGSYNSPLHF.

The chain uses TRBV5-4 and TRBJ1-3, with TRBD1 identical over 8 bases. Germline CDR1 and CDR2: SGHNT and YYREEE (reference sequence). The CDR3 is 15 residues long. V was clipped by 1 base and J by 6 bases; unmatched bases: 6. This CDR3 reads CASSLLGQAENTIYF. The CDR3 coding sequence is TGTGCCAGCAGCTTGCTGGGACAGGCTGAAAACACCATATATTTT.

The J gene is TRBJ2-1, the V gene TRBV18, with TRBD2 as a possible D gene (6 bases). The CDR3 has 15 amino acids. Germline V gene sequence: CDR1 KGHSH, CDR2 LQKENI. With 3 bases removed from V and 6 bases from J, the gap between germline ends came to 15 bases. The CDR3 DNA follows: TGTGCCAGCTCACCCCTTCCGACAGCGGGCAATGAGCAGTTCTTC. It specifies CASSPLPTAGNEQFF. The variable domain in full, with the rest retrieved from reference TRBV18 and TRBJ2-1, is NAGVMQNPRHLVRRRGQEARLRCSPMKGHSHVYWYRQLPEEGLKFMVYLQKENIIDESGMPKERFSAEFPKEGPSILRIQQVVRGDSAAYFCASSPLPTAGNEQFFGPGTRLTVL.

The chain links TRBV18 to TRBJ1-2; 7 bases align to TRBD1. The junction had 9 bases not matched to a gene; V was cut back by 3 bases and J by 8 bases. Germline V CDR1 and CDR2: KGHSH, LQKENI. There are 14 residues in the CDR3. CDR3 loop: CASSPGTVEAGYTF. The CDR3, as DNA: TGTGCCAGCTCACCCGGGACAGTCGAGGCCGGCTACACCTTC.

This chain links TRBV7-6 with TRBJ1-3; the match to TRBD1 covers 9 bases. Looked up from germline, CDR1 is SGHVS and CDR2 is FNYEAQ. V shed 0 bases and J 3 bases; nucleotides not matched to a gene: 0. The length of the CDR3 is 15 residues. This CDR3 is CASSLAGQGGNTIYF. The DNA of the CDR3 is TGTGCCAGCAGCTTAGCGGGACAGGGTGGAAACACCATATATTTT. The complete variable domain, with remaining parts taken from reference TRBV7-6 and TRBJ1-3, reads GAGVSQSPRYKVTKRGQDVALRCDPISGHVSLYWYRQALGQGPEFLTYFNYEAQQDKSGLPNDRFSAERPEGSISTLTIQRTEQRDSAMYRCASSLAGQGGNTIYFGEGSWLTVV.

The gene calls are TRBV15 and TRBJ1-2, with 8 bases lining up with TRBD1. V dropped 1 base and J dropped 7; count of bases not matched to a gene: 11. The CDR3 contains 16 residues. Germline V CDR1 and CDR2: LNHNV, YYDKDF (reference sequence). The CDR3 DNA reads as TGTGCCACCAGCAGAGTAGGTGGCAGGGGGCTTGGTGGCTACACCTTC. As protein: CATSRVGGRGLGGYTF.

The J gene is TRBJ1-1, the V gene TRBV3-1 (or the pseudogene TRBV3-2); possibly TRBD1 for D (5 bases). The CDR3 has 13 residues. Per the germline V gene, CDR1 is LGHDT and CDR2 is YNNKEL (reference sequence). V was clipped by 4 bases and J by 6 bases, with 12 bases between them. The CDR3 DNA reads TGTGCCAGCAGCCTGGTTGGCAGGGCTGAAGCTTTCTTT. Protein sequence: CASSLVGRAEAFF.

The chain recombines TRBV6-5 with TRBJ2-2, with 7 nucleotides matching TRBD1. Germline-derived CDR1 and CDR2 are MNHEY and SVGAGI. The junction had 3 bases not matched to a gene; V was cut back by 5 bases and J by 3 bases. The CDR3 has 14 amino acids. The CDR3 here is CASSTTGDTGELFF. In DNA form, the CDR3 reads TGTGCCAGCAGTACAACAGGGGACACCGGGGAGCTGTTTTTT.

This clone appeared a single time. This chain joins TRBV18 and TRBJ1-1; D gene unclear. Germline V gives CDR1 KGHSH, CDR2 LQKENI. The CDR3 has 12 residues. V was clipped by 10 bases and J by 1 base, with 10 bases between them. For the CDR3, the DNA is TGTGCCACCCGCGAGGGGAACACTGAAGCTTTCTTT. It encodes CATREGNTEAFF.

This sequence joins TRBV18 and TRBJ2-1; D is possibly TRBD2 (5 bases). The CDR3 contains 17 residues. Germline assignment: CDR1 KGHSH and CDR2 LQKENI. Trimming cost V 1 base and J 6 bases, with 19 bases left between them. CDR3 amino acids: CASSPLRRVQEGNEQFF. CDR3 coding DNA: TGTGCCAGCTCACCACTTAGGCGCGTGCAAGAGGGCAATGAGCAGTTCTTC.

This clone appeared a single time. The chain employs TRBV5-4 and TRBJ1-2; maybe TRBD1 (6 bases). V lost 5 bases and J 4 bases, leaving 12 bases between the germline ends. Germline lookup yields CDR1 SGHNT and CDR2 YYREEE (reference sequence). The CDR3 loop spans 13 amino acids. CDR3 DNA sequence: TGTGCCAGCAGTTCTGGACAGCGCTATGGCTACACCTTC. The encoded protein is CASSSGQRYGYTF.

This chain uses TRBV6-5 with TRBJ2-1; 10 bases are a match to TRBD1. V lost 5 bases to trimming and J lost 7 bases; unmatched junction nucleotides: 8. Germline values: CDR1 MNHEY, CDR2 SVGAGI. There are 15 residues in the CDR3. CDR3 loop: CASSTGTGARNEQFF. The DNA for the CDR3 is TGTGCCAGCAGTACCGGGACAGGGGCTCGTAATGAGCAGTTCTTC.

This chain uses TRBV24-1 with TRBJ2-1, with 9 bases identical to TRBD1. The CDR3 loop spans 18 amino acids. J gave up 6 bases and V 4 bases, and 15 bases lay outside the gene matches. The germline V gene has CDR1 KGHDR and CDR2 SFDVKD. DNA of the CDR3: TGTGCCACCAGTGAAGTCCCGGGACAGGGTACAGGGCTCAATGAGCAGTTCTTC. Translation gives CATSEVPGQGTGLNEQFF.

The V call is TRBV24-1, the J call TRBJ2-1; TRBD2 matches at 7 bases. This CDR3 contains 17 residues. Germline lookup yields CDR1 KGHDR and CDR2 SFDVKD. The V gene end was trimmed by 3 bases and the J gene end by 2 bases; junction bases not matched to a gene: 9. The CDR3 spells CATSDPTTGTTYNEQFF. CDR3 nucleotide sequence: TGTGCCACCAGTGATCCTACGACCGGGACTACCTACAATGAGCAGTTCTTC.